This is a list of T cell receptor beta chains from one sample in a study of blood T cell repertoires in COVID-19. Sequenced by immunoSEQ multiplex PCR; TCRdb stores in-frame clones only, minus some. The profile shows tens of thousands of clones, roughly 80% of them singletons. Source material: peripheral blood. These receptors all come from a young man with COVID-19, enrolled during active disease. CDR3s include the opening cysteine and the closing phenylalanine or tryptophan. A D gene is named only where the DNA matches it firmly. The size field is filled for only some rows; it gives once, few, many or a size class.

D gene | clone size | J gene | V gene | CDR3 protein | CDR3 DNA
TRBD1 | few | TRBJ1-6 | TRBV19 | CASSNIRQGSGSPLHF | TGTGCCAGTAGTAATATCCGACAGGGCTCGGGTTCACCCCTCCACTTT
TRBD1 | - | TRBJ1-4 | TRBV6-6 | CASSDDRAYEKLFF | TGTGCCAGCAGCGATGACAGGGCATACGAAAAACTGTTTTTT
TRBD1 | - | TRBJ1-5 | TRBV6-5 | CASREVGGSNQPQHF | TGTGCCAGCAGGGAGGTAGGGGGCAGCAATCAGCCCCAGCATTTT
- | - | TRBJ1-1 | TRBV18 | CASSPDLSSGAFF | TGTGCCAGCTCACCTGATTTGTCCTCAGGAGCTTTCTTT
TRBD1 | - | TRBJ2-5 | TRBV6-5 | CASKGTEETQYF | TGTGCCAGCAAGGGGACAGAAGAGACCCAGTACTTC
TRBD2 | - | TRBJ2-4 | TRBV7-2 | CASTIAGQNIQYF | TGTGCCAGCACCATAGCGGGGCAAAACATTCAGTACTTC
TRBD1 | - | TRBJ1-5 | TRBV6-1 | CASSEARQGAGQPQHF | TGTGCCAGCAGTGAAGCGCGACAGGGGGCCGGACAGCCCCAGCATTTT
- | - | TRBJ1-5 | TRBV7-2 | CASKATSGSNQPQHF | TGTGCCAGCAAAGCAACCTCGGGGAGCAATCAGCCCCAGCATTTT
TRBD2 | - | TRBJ2-1 | TRBV4-2 | CASSQASGLAGGSYNEQFF | TGTGCCAGCAGCCAAGCGAGTGGACTAGCGGGAGGTTCCTACAATGAGCAGTTCTTC
TRBD2 | once | TRBJ2-3 | TRBV9 | CASSVELAGFTDTQYF | TGTGCCAGCAGCGTAGAACTAGCGGGTTTCACAGATACGCAGTATTTT
TRBD2 | - | TRBJ2-3 | TRBV5-4 | CASSFSGSRVIGQYF | TGTGCCAGCAGCTTTAGCGGGAGCAGAGTGATCGGGCAGTATTTT
- | few | TRBJ1-4 | TRBV19 | CASSWRGLIGTNEKLFF | TGTGCCAGTTCGTGGCGGGGTCTTATCGGAACTAATGAAAAACTGTTTTTT
- | - | TRBJ2-1 | TRBV9 | CASTSGRQNYNEQFF | TGTGCCAGCACCTCTGGTAGACAGAATTACAATGAGCAGTTCTTC
- | - | TRBJ1-3 | TRBV2 | CASSEAIGGVSGNTIYF | TGTGCCAGCAGTGAAGCTATAGGAGGAGTCTCTGGAAACACCATATATTTT
TRBD1 | - | TRBJ2-7 | TRBV30 | CAWSLAGQGFYGQYF | TGTGCCTGGAGTCTGGCGGGACAGGGGTTCTACGGGCAGTACTTC
- | few | TRBJ2-7 | TRBV7-9 | CASSLDIYEQYF | TGTGCCAGCAGCTTAGATATATACGAGCAGTACTTC
- | - | TRBJ1-4 | TRBV3-1/TRBV3-2 | CASSQNVQGTRKKLFF | TGTGCCAGCAGCCAAAACGTACAGGGAACGAGGAAAAAACTGTTTTTT
- | - | TRBJ2-2 | TRBV25-1 | CATKHTGRELFF | TGTGCCACCAAACACACTGGGCGGGAGCTGTTTTTT
TRBD1 | - | TRBJ2-7 | TRBV2 | CASRTGTGVGEQYF | TGTGCCAGCAGAACCGGGACAGGGGTTGGCGAGCAGTACTTC
TRBD1 | few | TRBJ2-1 | TRBV5-4 | CASSNFPGQGYEQFF | TGTGCCAGCAGCAACTTTCCGGGACAGGGCTATGAGCAGTTCTTC
- | - | TRBJ1-2 | TRBV4-1 | CASSQAGENSYGYTF | TGCGCCAGCAGCCAGGCAGGGGAGAACAGCTATGGCTACACCTTC
TRBD2 | - | TRBJ2-3 | TRBV19 | CASSIDIAGGGTDTQYF | TGTGCCAGTAGTATAGATATAGCGGGAGGAGGCACAGATACGCAGTATTTT
- | - | TRBJ2-1 | TRBV3-1/TRBV3-2 | CASSLTDRFLNEQFF | TGTGCCAGCAGCCTCACCGACAGATTCTTGAATGAGCAGTTCTTC
TRBD2 | once | TRBJ2-3 | TRBV28 | CASSSSGNSDTQYF | TGTGCCAGCAGTTCCAGCGGGAATTCAGATACGCAGTATTTT
TRBD2 | - | TRBJ2-3 | TRBV20-1 | CSASSGGVTQDLYF | TGCAGTGCTAGTTCGGGGGGTGTGACACAAGATTTGTATTTT
TRBD1 | - | TRBJ2-5 | TRBV7-2 | CASSSRTGETQYF | TGTGCCAGCAGTTCCCGGACAGGAGAGACCCAGTACTTC
- | - | TRBJ1-6 | TRBV7-2 | CASSLGGGQLNSPLHF | TGTGCCAGCAGCTTAGGGGGGGGGCAATTAAATTCACCCCTCCACTTT
TRBD1 | once | TRBJ2-5 | TRBV7-9 | CASSPDRVQETQYF | TGTGCCAGCAGCCCTGACAGGGTACAAGAGACCCAGTACTTC
- | - | TRBJ2-5 | TRBV29-1 | CSVDGEFDQTTQETQYF | TGCAGCGTTGACGGGGAGTTCGACCAAACCACACAAGAGACCCAGTACTTC
TRBD2 | - | TRBJ2-7 | TRBV27 | CASSPSGSAYEQYF | TGTGCCAGCAGTCCTAGCGGGTCAGCCTACGAGCAGTACTTC
- | - | TRBJ1-1 | TRBV5-8 | CASTWGGLDTEAFF | TGTGCCAGCACCTGGGGGGGGCTAGACACTGAAGCTTTCTTT
TRBD2 | - | TRBJ2-5 | TRBV28 | CASSPGGTRGETQYF | TGTGCCAGCAGTCCGGGGGGAACGCGAGGGGAGACCCAGTACTTC
- | - | TRBJ2-2 | TRBV27 | CASSFSSPDTGELFF | TGTGCCAGCAGTTTTTCTAGCCCAGACACCGGGGAGCTGTTTTTT
- | - | TRBJ2-5 | TRBV28 | CASSWWGRETQYF | TGTGCCAGCAGTTGGTGGGGGCGAGAGACCCAGTACTTC
TRBD1 | once | TRBJ1-6 | TRBV11-2 | CASSLDRGPGSLHF | TGTGCCAGCAGCTTAGACAGGGGGCCGGGGTCCCTCCACTTT
- | - | TRBJ2-5 | TRBV18 | CASSSDQETQYF | TGTGCCAGCTCTAGCGACCAAGAGACCCAGTACTTC
TRBD1 | - | TRBJ1-1 | TRBV5-1 | CASSQDRANTEAFF | TGCGCCAGCAGCCAGGACAGGGCTAACACTGAAGCTTTCTTT
TRBD1 | - | TRBJ2-7 | TRBV9 | CASSPGTGPYEQYF | TGTGCCAGCAGCCCGGGGACAGGTCCCTACGAGCAGTACTTC
TRBD2 | few | TRBJ2-1 | TRBV19 | CASSISGLAKYNEQFF | TGTGCCAGTAGTATCTCCGGACTAGCGAAATACAATGAGCAGTTCTTC
TRBD1 | - | TRBJ1-4 | TRBV9 | CASSVEEGANEKLFF | TGTGCCAGCAGCGTAGAGGAGGGGGCAAATGAAAAACTGTTTTTT
- | few | TRBJ1-1 | TRBV4-2 | CASSQEGSDTQRHTEAFF | TGTGCCAGCAGCCAAGAGGGTTCGGACACCCAACGACACACTGAAGCTTTCTTT
- | - | TRBJ2-7 | TRBV28 | CASRPTGFSYEQYF | TGTGCCAGCAGACCCACGGGGTTCTCCTACGAGCAGTACTTC
TRBD1 | - | TRBJ1-2 | TRBV27 | CASTTGVQGYTF | TGTGCCTCAACTACAGGGGTTCAGGGCTACACCTTC
- | once | TRBJ2-2 | TRBV20-1 | CSASKGLAGELFF | TGCAGTGCTAGTAAGGGGCTAGCCGGGGAGCTGTTTTTT
- | - | TRBJ1-2 | TRBV21-1 | CASSREGQNYGYTF | TGTGCCAGCAGCCGCGAGGGCCAGAACTATGGCTACACCTTC
- | - | TRBJ2-7 | TRBV11-3 | CASSLGLELDEQYF | TGTGCCAGCAGCTTAGGACTCGAGCTCGACGAGCAGTACTTC
- | - | TRBJ1-5 | TRBV5-4 | CASSPDGSNQPQHF | TGTGCCAGCAGCCCCGACGGGAGCAATCAGCCCCAGCATTTT
- | - | TRBJ1-4 | TRBV5-6 | CASSLGQTNEKLFF | TGTGCCAGCAGCTTGGGACAGACTAATGAAAAACTGTTTTTT
TRBD2 | - | TRBJ2-1 | TRBV27 | CASSFATSGSNEQFF | TGTGCCAGCAGTTTCGCGACTAGCGGGAGTAATGAGCAGTTCTTC
TRBD1 | once | TRBJ2-5 | TRBV2 | CASSGAGGETQYF | TGTGCCAGCAGTGGGGCAGGGGGAGAGACCCAGTACTTC